A selection of T cell receptor beta chains follows, all from one sample in a study of blood T cell repertoires in COVID-19. Some clones are missing from TCRdb's copy, which holds only in-frame ones; the method was immunoSEQ multiplex PCR. The sample lists more than 95,000 clones; approximately 83% were seen once. The sequenced sample was peripheral blood. The receptor set was obtained from a woman aged 80 or over with active or convalescent COVID-19. Each CDR3 is given with its conserved first and last residue. Each record gives: J gene, V gene, D gene, clone size, CDR3 length, CDR3 protein, CDR3 DNA. The D gene is left open where the match is weak. For some rows the clone size is stated as once, few or many, or as a class when expanded; others skip it.

TRBJ2-3 TRBV5-1 - - 14 CASSNSPNTDTQYF TGCGCCAGCAGTAACTCCCCCAACACAGATACGCAGTATTTT
TRBJ2-7 TRBV6-5 TRBD2 - 14 CASLRGTSGNEQYF TGTGCCAGCTTGAGGGGGACTAGCGGGAACGAGCAGTACTTC
TRBJ1-2 TRBV5-1 - - 13 CASSRVGDYGYTF TGCGCCAGCAGCCGGGTAGGGGACTATGGCTACACCTTC
TRBJ1-5 TRBV19 - - 14 CASSLAGNNQPQHF TGTGCCAGTAGTTTGGCAGGTAATAATCAGCCCCAGCATTTT
TRBJ1-1 TRBV18 - - 15 CASSLPAGQNTEAFF TGTGCCAGCTCACTGCCCGCGGGCCAGAACACTGAAGCTTTCTTT
TRBJ1-2 TRBV5-4 TRBD1 - 14 CASSRTGAENGYTF TGTGCCAGCAGTCGAACAGGGGCGGAGAATGGCTACACCTTC
TRBJ2-3 TRBV6-5 TRBD1 - 15 CASSTWTGSTDTQYF TGTGCCAGCAGTACCTGGACAGGGAGCACAGATACGCAGTATTTT
TRBJ2-5 TRBV2 - - 15 CASSEEVRTGKTQYF TGTGCCAGCAGTGAGGAGGTACGAACCGGAAAGACCCAGTACTTC
TRBJ1-4 TRBV2 - - 15 CASSDRGGSNEKLFF TGTGCCAGCAGTGACAGGGGAGGGAGTAATGAAAAACTGTTTTTT
TRBJ2-3 TRBV19 - many 12 CASSRGTDTQYF TGTGCCAGTTCAAGAGGGACAGATACGCAGTATTTT
TRBJ1-5 TRBV30 TRBD1 - 16 CAWTSSGTGGRLPQHF TGTGCCTGGACAAGCTCCGGGACAGGGGGGAGGTTGCCCCAGCATTTT
TRBJ1-1 TRBV20-1 - - 11 CSGRVNTEAFF TGCAGTGGTCGGGTGAACACTGAAGCTTTCTTT
TRBJ1-3 TRBV2 TRBD1 - 16 CASSERKGAKGNTIYF TGTGCCAGCAGTGAAAGAAAGGGGGCTAAGGGAAACACCATATATTTT
TRBJ2-1 TRBV5-1 - - 13 CASSRYQEDEQFF TGCGCCAGCAGCCGTTACCAGGAGGATGAGCAGTTCTTC
TRBJ1-1 TRBV6-5 - - 13 CASSQVENTEAFF TGTGCCAGCAGTCAGGTGGAGAACACTGAAGCTTTCTTT
TRBJ1-4 TRBV5-1 - - 16 CASSFHGVREGEKLFF TGCGCCAGCAGCTTTCATGGCGTCAGGGAAGGTGAAAAACTGTTTTTT
TRBJ1-6 TRBV5-1 - - 16 CASSNLDQGYNSPLHF TGCGCCAGCAGCAACCTGGACCAGGGCTATAATTCACCCCTCCACTTT